This T cell receptor (beta chain) was sequenced for a study of blood T cell repertoires in COVID-19. Study details: From the United States, Italy and Spain came samples of acute and convalescent COVID-19. Sources were T cells, B-cell-depleted T cells, or PBMCs; the material itself was cDNA or gDNA.

Per the study methods: Cell counts per sample came from amplifying reference gene primers. Assay used: immunoSEQ multiplex PCR; TCRdb lists only in-frame clones, some missing. The DNA gave D and trimming, while V, J and clone size come from that table. In the table there are some 90,000 clones, 89% of which are singletons. The TCR comes from a man in his fifties with COVID-19, enrolled during active disease. The sample was peripheral blood.

The CDR3: CASSPGTENEKLFF. CDR3 nucleotide sequence: TGTGCCAGCAGCCCCGGGACTGAAAATGAAAAACTGTTTTTT. The chain is built from TRBV7-4 and TRBJ1-4, with D perhaps TRBD1 (5 bases). Germline V lookup: CDR1 SGHVT, CDR2 SQSDAQ. This CDR3 region has 14 residues. Trimming removed 5 bases at V and 5 bases at J, with 12 bases between.